The 15 T cell receptor beta chains given below trace back to one sample, sequenced in a study of beta chain features in type 1 diabetes. Study results and limitations: Patients with Type 1 diabetes showed moderately but significantly shorter TCRB CDR3s in all four CD4+ subsets.

The antigens of these receptors remain unknown. Since all of the isolated RNA was reverse transcribed, expressed TCRB transcripts were what got sequenced. The repertoire was sequenced with immunoSEQ multiplex PCR; TCRdb's copy has only in-frame clones and lacks some. The sample consists of hundreds of thousands of clones, roughly 13% of them appearing once. Sequenced material: naive CD4+ T cells from blood. These receptors were obtained from a man younger than 35 with type 1 diabetes.

The chain has TRBV21-1 and TRBJ1-5. TRBV21-1 is given as a pseudogene. This CDR3 spans 15 amino acids. CDR3 DNA: TGTGCCAGCAGCCCTAGGGGAGGGAAGAATCAGCCCCAGCATTTT. This encodes CASSPRGGKNQPQHF.

This clone was counted between two and nine times. This chain uses TRBV5-4 with TRBJ2-1, with no clear D. The V and J ends lost 3 bases and 2 bases respectively, with 18 bases between them. The germline gives CDR1 SGHNT, CDR2 YYREEE (reference sequence). There are 17 residues in the CDR3. The CDR3 loop reads CASSSRSFHSTYNEQFF. CDR3 DNA: TGTGCCAGCAGCTCCCGAAGTTTCCACAGTACCTACAATGAGCAGTTCTTC.

This clone was counted only a few times. V is TRBV7-2 and J is TRBJ2-5; the D is unclear. The germline CDR1 and CDR2 sequences are SGHTA and FQGNSA. The CDR3 is 15 amino acids. Trimming cost V 1 base and J 6 bases, with 15 bases left between them. The CDR3 DNA sequence: TGTGCCAGCAGCTTAGTCCAGAATTTAGCCCAGACCCAGTACTTC. It is translated as CASSLVQNLAQTQYF.

A few counts support this clone. The sample holds other DNA sequences that translate to the same CDR3. The chain is built from TRBV5-4 and TRBJ2-5, with D uncertain. This CDR3 comprises 13 residues. Germline V gene lookup returns CDR1 SGHNT and CDR2 YYREEE (reference sequence). V was pared by 4 bases and J by 2 bases, with 9 bases between. The DNA of the CDR3 is TGTGCCAGCAGCCCAGCCCCTCAAGAGACCCAGTACTTC. Protein sequence: CASSPAPQETQYF.

The chain recombines TRBV29-1 with TRBJ2-7; 7 bases map to TRBD2. In germline, CDR1 is SQVTM, CDR2 ANQGSEA. V was clipped by 5 bases and J by 3 bases; unmatched bases: 4. The CDR3 runs 12 residues. CDR3 sequence (DNA): TGCAGCGTTAGGGGAGGGATCTACGAGCAGTACTTC. Translating it yields CSVRGGIYEQYF.

The chain recombines TRBV5-6 with TRBJ2-7; no clear D. Trimming cost V 3 bases and J 3 bases, with 10 bases left between them. Germline CDR1 is SGHDT and CDR2 is YYEEEE. The CDR3 covers 13 residues. Written as DNA, the CDR3 is TGTGCCAGCAGCTCATTAGACCGCTACGAGCAGTACTTC. Its translation: CASSSLDRYEQYF.

This clone occurred a few times. The chain recombines TRBV11-2 with TRBJ2-1; 7 nucleotides line up with TRBD1. This CDR3 has 15 residues. The J segment lost 0 bases and the V segment lost 5 bases, leaving 4 bases of the junction unmatched. Germline V lookup: CDR1 SGHAT, CDR2 FQNNGV. The DNA for the CDR3 is TGTGCCAGCAGCCGGGACAGTTCCTCCTACAATGAGCAGTTCTTC. Residues: CASSRDSSSYNEQFF.

This clone was seen a handful of times. The V and J genes are TRBV5-1 and TRBJ2-1, with TRBD2 matching over 14 bases. The CDR3 length is 18 residues. CDR1 and CDR2 from the germline V gene are SGHRS and YFSETQ. V shed 4 bases and J 15 bases; nucleotides not matched to a gene: 21. As DNA, the CDR3 is TGCGCCAGCAGCCTCGGGACTAGCGGGAGCCCCACGGAGAACATTCGGTTCTTC. It yields the protein CASSLGTSGSPTENIRFF.

Only a few counts were recorded for this clone. The chain combines TRBV5-1 with TRBJ2-7, with D hard to call. This CDR3 has 13 amino acids. V was shortened by 4 bases and J by 1 base, with 9 bases between the two germline ends. Germline loops: CDR1 SGHRS, CDR2 YFSETQ. CDR3 nucleotides: TGCGCCAGCAGCCGTATTGATTCCTACGAGCAGTACTTC. This translates into CASSRIDSYEQYF.

The chain employs TRBV6-5 and TRBJ1-1; D is uncertain. With 6 bases removed from V and 4 bases from J, the gap between germline ends came to 6 bases. Looked up from germline, CDR1 is MNHEY and CDR2 is SVGAGI. The CDR3 runs to 11 residues. CDR3 in amino acids: CASRRGTEAFF. The CDR3 bases are TGTGCCAGCAGGAGAGGCACTGAAGCTTTCTTT.

V is TRBV7-2 and J is TRBJ1-2, with D tentatively TRBD1 (6 bases). This CDR3 has 13 residues. The germline gives CDR1 SGHTA, CDR2 FQGNSA. V was pared by 1 base and J by 8 bases, with 11 bases between. The CDR3 nucleotides are TGTGCCAGCAGCTTAGTACAGGGTGGGGGCTACACCTTC. Protein product: CASSLVQGGGYTF.

J is TRBJ1-5 and V is TRBV6-5; D gene unclear. Trimming removed 2 bases at V and 7 bases at J, with 9 bases between. The CDR3 is made up of 13 amino acids. Per germline, CDR1 MNHEY and CDR2 SVGAGI. CDR3 in DNA: TGTGCCAGCAGTTACGGGCCGGTGCAGCCCCAGCATTTT. It translates to CASSYGPVQPQHF.

This clone is a singleton in its sample. The rearrangement links TRBV9 to TRBJ2-2, with D uncertain. Germline CDR1 SGDLS, CDR2 YYNGEE. This CDR3 spans 15 amino acids. V lost 4 bases and J lost 0, with 10 bases in between. DNA of the CDR3: TGTGCCAGCAGCCCACCTGCGTCGAACACCGGGGAGCTGTTTTTT. It translates to CASSPPASNTGELFF. Using reference TRBV9 and TRBJ2-2 for the parts outside the CDR3, the full variable domain is DSGVTQTPKHLITATGQRVTLRCSPRSGDLSVYWYQQSLDQGLQFLIQYYNGEERAKGNILERFSAQQFPDLHSELNLSSLELGDSALYFCASSPPASNTGELFFGEGSRLTVL.

The genes are TRBV7-9 and TRBJ2-4; maybe TRBD2 (6 bases). The CDR3 runs to 17 residues. Trimming shortened V by 1 base and J by 0 bases, and 13 bases separated the two germline ends. Per germline, CDR1 SEHNR and CDR2 FQNEAQ (reference sequence). The CDR3 loop reads CASSLGAGSGAKNIQYF. Here the CDR3 DNA reads TGTGCCAGCAGCTTAGGGGCCGGGAGTGGAGCCAAAAACATTCAGTACTTC.

This clone was detected a few times. This chain connects TRBV5-6 to TRBJ2-1, with unresolved D. The ends were cut back, 2 bases at V and 9 bases at J, with 9 bases in the middle. Germline assignment: CDR1 SGHDT and CDR2 YYEEEE. CDR3 size: 12 residues. The CDR3 region is CASSFSAGEQFF. The CDR3, as DNA: TGTGCCAGCAGCTTCTCGGCAGGTGAGCAGTTCTTC.